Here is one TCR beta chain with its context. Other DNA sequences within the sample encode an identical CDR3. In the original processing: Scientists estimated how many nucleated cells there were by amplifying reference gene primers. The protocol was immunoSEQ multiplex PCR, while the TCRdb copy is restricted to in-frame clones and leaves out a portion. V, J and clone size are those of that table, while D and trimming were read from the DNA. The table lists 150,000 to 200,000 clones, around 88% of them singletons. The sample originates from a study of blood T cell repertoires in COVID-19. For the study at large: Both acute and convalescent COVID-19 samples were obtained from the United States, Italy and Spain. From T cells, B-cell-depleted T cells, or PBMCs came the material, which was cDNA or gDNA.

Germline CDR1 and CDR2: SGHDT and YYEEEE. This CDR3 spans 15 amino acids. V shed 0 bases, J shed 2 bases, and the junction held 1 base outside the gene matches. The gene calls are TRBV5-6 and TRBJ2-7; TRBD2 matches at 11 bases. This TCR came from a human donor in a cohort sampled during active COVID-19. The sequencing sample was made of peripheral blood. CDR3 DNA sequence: TGTGCCAGCAGCTTGGGTAGCGGGGGGGCCTACGAGCAGTACTTC. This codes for CASSLGSGGAYEQYF.